This TCR beta chain was recovered during a study of OX40 agonist ivuxolimab in advanced cancers. Overall study context: An agonistic human IgG2 monoclonal antibody against OX40 (CD134) was given. The dose-escalation group included hepatocellular carcinoma, melanoma, renal cell carcinoma and head and neck cancer.

Method: immunoSEQ multiplex PCR; TCRdb's copy keeps in-frame clones and lacks some. The data hold roughly 30,000 clones, with 87% observed a single time. The germline V gene has CDR1 SGHRS and CDR2 YFSETQ. V lost 0 bases, J lost 3 bases, and 22 bases lay in between. This CDR3 region has 18 residues. The sample was CD4+ or CD8+ T cells sorted from blood, taken in a trial of the OX40 agonist ivuxolimab. The sequence derives from an adult with an advanced solid tumor such as melanoma, head and neck, liver or kidney cancer. The gene calls are TRBV5-1 and TRBJ2-7; a possible D gene is TRBD1 (5 bases). The CDR3 sequence: CASSLARSRAGIFYEQYF. As DNA, the CDR3 is TGCGCCAGCAGCTTGGCCCGGTCCCGGGCAGGGATTTTCTACGAGCAGTACTTC.